This T cell receptor beta chain was found in a study of blood T cells in healthy people across ages. This CDR3 comprises 14 residues. Germline V CDR1 and CDR2: SGHRS, YFSETQ. This clonotype was seen a handful of times. Alongside a J-beta primer mix, a sample-barcoded 5' primer served in a second PCR lasting roughly 7 to 11 cycles. TCRdb re-derived calls from the 5' RACE reads in MiXCR, one entry per CDR3 protein. The sample comprises just under 550,000 distinct CDR3 sequences, about 25% of which are singletons, and around 10% rests with the top ten. Another study also made use of these data, one on T cells of mothers and their children.

What was sequenced was blood. This clonotype was obtained from a boy younger than 18 in good health. V and J are TRBV5-1 and TRBJ2-5; 8 bases fit TRBD2. The end of the DNA aligns better with TRBJ2-1, so the J call may be wrong. CDR3 in DNA: TGCGCCAGCAGCTCGACGGGGGGGAGCAATGAGCAGTTCTTC. This encodes CASSSTGGSNEQFF.